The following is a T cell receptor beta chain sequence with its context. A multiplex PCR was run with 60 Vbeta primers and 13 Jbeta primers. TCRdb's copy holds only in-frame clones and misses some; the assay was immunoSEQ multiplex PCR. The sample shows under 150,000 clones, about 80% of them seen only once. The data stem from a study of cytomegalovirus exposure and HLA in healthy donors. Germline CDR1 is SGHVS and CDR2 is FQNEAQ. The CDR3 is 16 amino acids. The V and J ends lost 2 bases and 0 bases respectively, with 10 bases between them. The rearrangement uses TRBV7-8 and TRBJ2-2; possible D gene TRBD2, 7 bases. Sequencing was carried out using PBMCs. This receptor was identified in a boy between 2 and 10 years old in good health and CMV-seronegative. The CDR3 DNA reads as TGTGCCAGCAGCTTAAGGGGGAGGGCGAACACCGGGGAGCTGTTTTTT. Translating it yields CASSLRGRANTGELFF.